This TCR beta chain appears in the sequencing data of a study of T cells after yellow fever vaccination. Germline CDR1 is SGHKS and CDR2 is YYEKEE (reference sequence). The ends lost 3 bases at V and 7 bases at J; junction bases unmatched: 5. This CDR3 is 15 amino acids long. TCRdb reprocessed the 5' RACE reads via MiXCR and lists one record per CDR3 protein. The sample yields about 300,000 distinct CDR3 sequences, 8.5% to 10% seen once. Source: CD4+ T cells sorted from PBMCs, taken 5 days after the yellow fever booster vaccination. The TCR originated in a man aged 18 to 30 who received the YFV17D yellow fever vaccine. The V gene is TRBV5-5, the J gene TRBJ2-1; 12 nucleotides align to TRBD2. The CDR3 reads CASSSQLAGGNEQFF. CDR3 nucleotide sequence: TGTGCCAGCAGCTCCCAACTAGCGGGGGGAAATGAGCAGTTCTTC.